Listed below are T cell receptor beta chains from one sample, sequenced in a study of T-cell memory formation after mild COVID-19. TCRdb called the 5' RACE reads again in MiXCR, with one record for every CDR3 protein. The data show under 550,000 distinct CDR3 sequences, with about a sixth seen just once and 20% to 25% held by the top ten. The sequenced sample was PBMCs or a T cell subset sorted from them (not recorded which). Receptors were obtained from a man younger than 30 who had mild COVID-19 (a few samples of this study predate the infection). Cell type and time point are not known. CDR3s include the opening cysteine and the closing phenylalanine or tryptophan. Fields, in order: J gene, CDR3 length, D gene, V gene, CDR3 protein. The D gene is left open where the match is weak.

j_call: TRBJ1-1; cdr3_length: 16; d_call: .; v_call: TRBV15; cdr3_aa: CATSRDKSEPNTEAFF
j_call: TRBJ2-5; cdr3_length: 14; d_call: .; v_call: TRBV29-1; cdr3_aa: CSVVPGPSGETQYF
j_call: TRBJ2-1; cdr3_length: 13; d_call: .; v_call: TRBV20-1; cdr3_aa: CSASTDRHNEQFF
j_call: TRBJ2-5; cdr3_length: 13; d_call: TRBD1; v_call: TRBV12-3/TRBV12-4; cdr3_aa: CASSVGTGGYQYF
j_call: TRBJ1-6; cdr3_length: 18; d_call: .; v_call: TRBV4-1; cdr3_aa: CASSQDLRRFSYNSPLHF
j_call: TRBJ1-2; cdr3_length: 15; d_call: .; v_call: TRBV5-1; cdr3_aa: CASSSTMTDLYGYTF
j_call: TRBJ1-2; cdr3_length: 13; d_call: .; v_call: TRBV30; cdr3_aa: CAWSASEFRGYTF
j_call: TRBJ2-2; cdr3_length: 16; d_call: .; v_call: TRBV5-6; cdr3_aa: CASSYPGQGETGELFF
j_call: TRBJ1-5; cdr3_length: 17; d_call: TRBD1; v_call: TRBV4-1; cdr3_aa: CASSLRQGISGNQPQHF
j_call: TRBJ1-3; cdr3_length: 14; d_call: .; v_call: TRBV12-3/TRBV12-4; cdr3_aa: CASSSPSSGNTIYF
j_call: TRBJ2-4; cdr3_length: 14; d_call: .; v_call: TRBV6-2/TRBV6-3; cdr3_aa: CASSYLWGQDIQYF
j_call: TRBJ1-1; cdr3_length: 13; d_call: .; v_call: TRBV5-1; cdr3_aa: CASSSYEGTEAFF
j_call: TRBJ1-4; cdr3_length: 13; d_call: .; v_call: TRBV7-8; cdr3_aa: CASSGGGNEKLFF
j_call: TRBJ1-6; cdr3_length: 17; d_call: TRBD1; v_call: TRBV4-3; cdr3_aa: CASSRAWTGGDNSPLHF
j_call: TRBJ2-7; cdr3_length: 13; d_call: .; v_call: TRBV7-2; cdr3_aa: CASSFSGMVEQYF
j_call: TRBJ1-1; cdr3_length: 17; d_call: .; v_call: TRBV7-2; cdr3_aa: CASSLAGAGRSGTEAFF
j_call: TRBJ1-4; cdr3_length: 16; d_call: .; v_call: TRBV6-2/TRBV6-3; cdr3_aa: CASSYSPPGDYRKLFF
j_call: TRBJ1-2; cdr3_length: 14; d_call: TRBD1; v_call: TRBV5-1; cdr3_aa: CASSLGAGGNGYTF
j_call: TRBJ2-3; cdr3_length: 12; d_call: .; v_call: TRBV20-1; cdr3_aa: CSASTGIDTQYF
j_call: TRBJ2-1; cdr3_length: 15; d_call: .; v_call: TRBV20-1; cdr3_aa: CSASPRHLGGDEQFF
j_call: TRBJ2-1; cdr3_length: 13; d_call: .; v_call: TRBV6-2/TRBV6-3; cdr3_aa: CASSYPRWNEQFF
j_call: TRBJ1-5; cdr3_length: 13; d_call: .; v_call: TRBV6-6; cdr3_aa: CASMTRENQPQHF
j_call: TRBJ2-3; cdr3_length: 17; d_call: TRBD1; v_call: TRBV5-1; cdr3_aa: CASSFAPGTGGGGTQYF
j_call: TRBJ2-7; cdr3_length: 16; d_call: .; v_call: TRBV15; cdr3_aa: CATSRDSSGSSYEQYF
j_call: TRBJ2-2; cdr3_length: 15; d_call: TRBD2; v_call: TRBV11-2; cdr3_aa: CASRGLAGNTGELFF
j_call: TRBJ2-1; cdr3_length: 15; d_call: TRBD2; v_call: TRBV14; cdr3_aa: CASSWLAGAANEQFF
j_call: TRBJ2-2; cdr3_length: 15; d_call: .; v_call: TRBV12-3/TRBV12-4; cdr3_aa: CASSKALGQNGELFF
j_call: TRBJ2-7; cdr3_length: 14; d_call: .; v_call: TRBV7-6; cdr3_aa: CASSPTPPAGEQYF
j_call: TRBJ2-3; cdr3_length: 12; d_call: .; v_call: TRBV29-1; cdr3_aa: CSVVVRLDTQYF
j_call: TRBJ2-5; cdr3_length: 13; d_call: .; v_call: TRBV6-5; cdr3_aa: CASRYRVQETQYF
j_call: TRBJ2-5; cdr3_length: 16; d_call: TRBD2; v_call: TRBV14; cdr3_aa: CASSQDHGGAVETQYF
j_call: TRBJ2-3; cdr3_length: 14; d_call: TRBD1; v_call: TRBV20-1; cdr3_aa: CSAPDRDSTDTQYF
j_call: TRBJ2-2; cdr3_length: 14; d_call: .; v_call: TRBV7-9; cdr3_aa: CASRDSTNTGELFF
j_call: TRBJ2-2; cdr3_length: 15; d_call: .; v_call: TRBV4-1; cdr3_aa: CASSQTGTGTGELFF
j_call: TRBJ2-2; cdr3_length: 13; d_call: .; v_call: TRBV7-3; cdr3_aa: CASSKSGTGELFF
j_call: TRBJ1-1; cdr3_length: 14; d_call: .; v_call: TRBV19; cdr3_aa: CASTLALRNTEAFF
j_call: TRBJ1-1; cdr3_length: 15; d_call: .; v_call: TRBV20-1; cdr3_aa: CSARPRGNAQNGAFF
j_call: TRBJ2-5; cdr3_length: 11; d_call: .; v_call: TRBV7-8; cdr3_aa: CASSLEEAQYF
j_call: TRBJ2-1; cdr3_length: 16; d_call: .; v_call: TRBV4-1; cdr3_aa: CASSQDRAGVNNEQFF
j_call: TRBJ1-2; cdr3_length: 13; d_call: .; v_call: TRBV18; cdr3_aa: CASSPTPTGGYTF
j_call: TRBJ1-1; cdr3_length: 15; d_call: .; v_call: TRBV5-1; cdr3_aa: CASSSPRGVNTEAFF
j_call: TRBJ1-1; cdr3_length: 13; d_call: .; v_call: TRBV7-2; cdr3_aa: CASSLDPGTEAFF
j_call: TRBJ1-4; cdr3_length: 12; d_call: .; v_call: TRBV19; cdr3_aa: CASSPLGEKLFF
j_call: TRBJ2-2; cdr3_length: 16; d_call: .; v_call: TRBV7-9; cdr3_aa: CASTLRPGTNTGELFF
j_call: TRBJ2-7; cdr3_length: 15; d_call: TRBD1; v_call: TRBV7-3; cdr3_aa: CASSPGTGGRYEQYF
j_call: TRBJ2-6; cdr3_length: 16; d_call: .; v_call: TRBV4-3; cdr3_aa: CASSQDLDPGANVLTF
j_call: TRBJ2-5; cdr3_length: 15; d_call: .; v_call: TRBV7-2; cdr3_aa: CASSLSGAGGETQYF
j_call: TRBJ2-3; cdr3_length: 17; d_call: .; v_call: TRBV7-2; cdr3_aa: CASSLVARGGHSDTQYF